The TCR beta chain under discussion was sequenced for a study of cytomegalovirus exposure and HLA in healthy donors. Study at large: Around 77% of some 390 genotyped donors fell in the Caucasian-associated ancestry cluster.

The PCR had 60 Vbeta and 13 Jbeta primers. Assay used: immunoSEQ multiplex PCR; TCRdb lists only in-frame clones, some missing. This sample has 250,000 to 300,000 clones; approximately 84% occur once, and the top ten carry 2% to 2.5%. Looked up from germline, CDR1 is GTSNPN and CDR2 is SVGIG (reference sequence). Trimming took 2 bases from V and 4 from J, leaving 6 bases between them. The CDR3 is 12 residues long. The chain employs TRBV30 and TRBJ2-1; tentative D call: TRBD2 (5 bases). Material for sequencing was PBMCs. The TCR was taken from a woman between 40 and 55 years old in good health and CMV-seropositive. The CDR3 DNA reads TGTGCCTGGAGTACGGGATACAATGAGCAGTTCTTC. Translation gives CAWSTGYNEQFF.